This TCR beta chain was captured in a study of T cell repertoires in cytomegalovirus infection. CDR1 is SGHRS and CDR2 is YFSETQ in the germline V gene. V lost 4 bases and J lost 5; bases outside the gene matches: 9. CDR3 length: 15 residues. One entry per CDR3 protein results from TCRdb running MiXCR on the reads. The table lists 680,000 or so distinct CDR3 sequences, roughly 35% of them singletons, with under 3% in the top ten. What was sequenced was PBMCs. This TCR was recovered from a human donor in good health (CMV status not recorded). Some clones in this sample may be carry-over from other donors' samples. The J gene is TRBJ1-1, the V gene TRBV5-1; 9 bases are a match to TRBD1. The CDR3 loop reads CASSTLGQGGTEAFF. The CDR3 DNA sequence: TGCGCCAGCAGCACCTTGGGACAGGGTGGGACTGAAGCTTTCTTT. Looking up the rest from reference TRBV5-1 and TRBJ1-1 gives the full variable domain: KAGVTQTPRYLIKTRGQQVTLSCSPISGHRSVSWYQQTPGQGLQFLFEYFSETQRNKGNFPGRFSGRQFSNSRSEMNVSTLELGDSALYLCASSTLGQGGTEAFFGQGTRLTVV.